This T cell receptor beta chain appears in the sequencing data of a study of shared clonotypes between healthy human individuals (dated by TCRdb to about 2020). Describing the broader study: Three men and two women, aged 18 to 49 years, made up the cohort. For each donor, CD4 naive and CD4 memory were each run on three plates, CD8 naive on two plates, and CD8 memory on one plate. The study deeply sequenced blood TCR repertoires of five healthy adults to estimate repertoire size and the extent of clonotype sharing between individuals. Libraries were prepared and TCR repertoires were sequenced by different laboratories using diverse techniques, in order to increase sequencing depth and limit assay-specific biases. Leukapheresis yielded between about 0.94 and 8.9 billion PBMCs per donor. Study-wide findings and limitations: The genetic and exposure-history diversity represented was limited by the small number of donors. Even with the large sequencing depth, rarefaction of the sorted-subset datasets indicated that sequencing was incomplete. Larger estimated clonotype richness was generally found for naive subsets than for memory subsets. Higher generation probabilities were observed for clonotypes shared by all four sorted-subset donors than for non-shared clonotypes. Sampling was restricted to blood, and TCR repertoires in tissue are likely to differ from TCR repertoires in blood. Based on pairwise subsampling, the degree of clonotype sharing among donors was expected to be affected by sequencing depth. Approximately 5% of naive CD4, 3.5% of naive CD8, roughly 2.4% of memory CD4, and about 0.4% of memory CD8 clonotypes were shared across several donors.

The donors were healthy, HIV-negative adults with no recently reported acute infections or vaccinations. All donors were Caucasian adults living in Nashville, Tennessee, USA. Magnetic negative selection was used to enrich CD4+ T cells, after which naive cells were positively selected on CD45RA and the negative fraction became the memory subset. Blood was collected by leukapheresis, and PBMCs were isolated by Ficoll-Histopaque density gradient centrifugation and then cryopreserved in liquid nitrogen vapor phase. Analytical flow cytometry was used to check the purity and quantity of every magnetically sorted T cell population. From each sorted fraction, genomic DNA was isolated and quantified by UV absorbance on a Nanodrop 2000c. This clone was seen a single time. The target of this receptor is not known. The sample holds no much larger clone one base away, and base qualities are not on file. Based on the germline V gene, the CDR1 and CDR2 sequences are KGHSH and LQKENI. V lost 1 base and J lost 7 bases; the stretch between them is 19 bases long. Including cysteine and phenylalanine, the CDR3 has 16 amino acids. The only DNA kept is the CDR3, 48 bases in frame from the first base.

Using the deep immunoSEQ assay, TCR CDR3 regions were amplified from genomic DNA by multiplex PCR. For each cell subset, the extracted genomic DNA was distributed evenly across all wells of several immunoSEQ 96-well plates, and each plate served as one replicate. For sorted subsets, approximately 200 ng of genomic DNA, equivalent to some 30,000 T cell genomes, went into each replicate PCR. Purified libraries were quantified with a Qubit 3.0 fluorometer, sized on a Bioanalyzer 2100, and re-quantified with the KAPA Library Quantification kit. Each immunoSEQ 96-well plate was sequenced on its own single-read 150-cycle Illumina NextSeq 550 flow cell. On the study's bioinformatics: The immunoSEQ output contained only junctional sequences without quality scores, so filtering could not match that applied to full-length reads. Sequences were annotated with PyIR, a Python wrapper for IgBLAST v1.9, using IMGT germline references to assign V/J genes and CDR3. Reads were filtered out if the reads had weak V/J assignments (E-value above 1e-6), no CDR3, stop codons, out-of-frame junctions, or ambiguous translated residues. V3J clonotypes were defined as sequences sharing an identical inferred V gene, J gene, and CDR3 amino acid sequence. The percentage overlap between two repertoires was calculated by dividing the number of shared unique clonotypes by the size of the smaller repertoire. Repertoire richness was assessed with RTK rarefaction, the Chao1 estimator, and Recon v2.1 estimates of unobserved clonotypes. OLGA was used to compute generation probabilities for all TCRbeta clonotypes that the gDNA method yielded from a handful of donors. This immuneACCESS table, as held by TCRdb, lists in-frame sequences with V and J called but not all clones. Of the missing ones, under half trace to an unresolved V gene in checked studies; the others have no known cause. V and J calls and clone size are copied from that table; D and trimming were computed from the DNA. The sample yields under 600,000 clones; 90% to 96% were counted once. About 0.06% of the sample comes from the top ten.

This TCR derives from a woman aged 25 to 39 in good health. The sequenced material came from naive CD4+ T cells sorted from blood. The sample's cell subset or site label is to be understood as: CD45RA+ positively selected. The V gene is TRBV18 and the J gene is TRBJ2-5; the best D guess is TRBD1, with 6 bases matching. The CDR3: CASSPLSTGSFRTQYF. The nucleotide sequence reads TGTGCCAGCTCACCACTCTCCACAGGGAGTTTCAGGACCCAGTACTTC.